This T cell receptor beta chain was retrieved from a study of monozygotic twins with inflammatory bowel disease. This CDR3 spans 12 amino acids. Germline CDR1 reads DFQATT; CDR2 reads SNEGSKA (reference sequence). Amplification used two nested PCRs: approximately 15 cycles, then eight to ten cycles, on TCRalpha/TCRbeta cDNA. TCRdb reprocessed the 5' RACE reads, with one entry per CDR3 protein and no DNA. The clone table shows under 150,000 distinct CDR3 sequences, with the ten largest holding 2.4%. Note on this clonotype: Its matching antigen is unknown.

Study-wide results and caveats: Findings did not support one strong IBD-associated signal or clonotype. Lower sharing of clonotypes with other individuals was seen in IBD patients than in healthy twins. This was most marked in patients showing signs of disease activity.

This sequence was found in a human donor with ulcerative colitis or Crohn's disease, or a healthy co-twin of an affected twin (not recorded which). The sample taken for sequencing was blood. The J gene is TRBJ2-7, the V gene TRBV20-1; TCRdb gives TRBD1 as the D gene, but with no DNA this cannot be confirmed. The CDR3 spells CSAKGHPYEQYF.